This TCR beta chain was profiled in a study of post-analysis software for immune sequencing data. Findings and caveats of the study: Roughly five TRBV segments appeared more often in patients than in controls, and TRBV5-6, TRBV5-1 and TRBV20-1 were among these. Multiple sclerosis was associated with a significant reduction in normalized Chao1 diversity relative to controls.

Unique molecular identifiers tagged the TCR beta cDNA libraries. TCRdb itself ran the PCR reads through MiXCR, one entry per CDR3 protein. The sample holds 450,000 to 650,000 distinct CDR3 sequences, 44% seen once. A note on this clonotype: Antigen specificity is unknown.

The V end lost 0 bases, the J end lost 9 bases, and 17 bases lay between the germline ends. Germline V CDR1 and CDR2: MGHRA, YSYEKL. CDR3 length: 15 residues. The chain carries TRBV4-1 and TRBJ1-2, with D perhaps TRBD1 (5 bases). The TCR was taken from a girl under 18 with multiple sclerosis. Sequencing was done on a sample of blood. CDR3 DNA sequence: TGCGCCAGCAGCCAAGATTGGGGGGGAGGCGTGAGCTACACCTTC. It yields the protein CASSQDWGGGVSYTF.